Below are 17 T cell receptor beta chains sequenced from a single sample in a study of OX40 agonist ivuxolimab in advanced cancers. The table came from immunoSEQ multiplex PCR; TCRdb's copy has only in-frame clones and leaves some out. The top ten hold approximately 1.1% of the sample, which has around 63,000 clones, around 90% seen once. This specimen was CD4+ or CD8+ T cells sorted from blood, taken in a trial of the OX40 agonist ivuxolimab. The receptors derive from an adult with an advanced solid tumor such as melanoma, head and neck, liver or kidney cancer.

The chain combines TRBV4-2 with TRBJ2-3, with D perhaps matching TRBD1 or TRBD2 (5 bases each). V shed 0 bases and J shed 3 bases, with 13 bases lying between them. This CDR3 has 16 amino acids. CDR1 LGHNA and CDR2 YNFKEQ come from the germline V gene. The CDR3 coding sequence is TGTGCCAGCAGCCAAGATCTGGGGGAAGGAACAGATACGCAGTATTTT. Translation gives CASSQDLGEGTDTQYF.

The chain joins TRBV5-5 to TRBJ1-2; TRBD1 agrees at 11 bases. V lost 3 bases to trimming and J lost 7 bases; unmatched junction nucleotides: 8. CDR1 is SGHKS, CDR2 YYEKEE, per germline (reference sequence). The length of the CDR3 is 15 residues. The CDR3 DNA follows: TGTGCCAGCAGCTCCCCCCCGGGACAGGGGGTTGGCTACACCTTC. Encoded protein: CASSSPPGQGVGYTF.

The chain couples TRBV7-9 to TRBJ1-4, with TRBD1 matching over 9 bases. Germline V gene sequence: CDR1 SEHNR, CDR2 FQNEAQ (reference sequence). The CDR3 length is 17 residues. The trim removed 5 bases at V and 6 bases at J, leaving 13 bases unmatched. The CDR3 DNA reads TGTGCCAGCAGCCGAGTCCCGGGACAGGGTAGGGATGAAAAACTGTTTTTT. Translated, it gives CASSRVPGQGRDEKLFF. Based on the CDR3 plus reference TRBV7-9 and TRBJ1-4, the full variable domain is DTGVSQNPRHKITKRGQNVTFRCDPISEHNRLYWYRQTLGQGPEFLTYFQNEAQLEKSRLLSDRFSAERPKGSFSTLEIQRTEQGDSAMYLCASSRVPGQGRDEKLFFGSGTQLSVL.

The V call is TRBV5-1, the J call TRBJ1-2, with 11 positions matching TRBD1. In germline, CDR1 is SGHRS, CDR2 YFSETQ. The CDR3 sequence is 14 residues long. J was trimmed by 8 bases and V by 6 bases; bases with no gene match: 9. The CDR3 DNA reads TGCGCCAGCACCGAAGGGACAGGGGGTCGCGGCTACACCTTC. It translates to CASTEGTGGRGYTF.

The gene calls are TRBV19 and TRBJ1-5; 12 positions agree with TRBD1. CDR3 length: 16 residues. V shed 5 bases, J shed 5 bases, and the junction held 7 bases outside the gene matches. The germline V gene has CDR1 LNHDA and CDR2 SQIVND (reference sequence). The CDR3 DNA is TGTGCCAGTAGTGCTCCGGGACAGGGGGCATATCAGCCCCAGCATTTT. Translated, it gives CASSAPGQGAYQPQHF.

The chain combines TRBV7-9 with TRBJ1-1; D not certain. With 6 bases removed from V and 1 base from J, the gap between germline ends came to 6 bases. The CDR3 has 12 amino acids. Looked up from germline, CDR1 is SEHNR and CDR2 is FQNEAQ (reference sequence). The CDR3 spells CASRGTNTEAFF. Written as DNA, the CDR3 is TGTGCCAGCAGGGGAACGAACACTGAAGCTTTCTTT. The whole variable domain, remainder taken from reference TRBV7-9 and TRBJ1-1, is DTGVSQNPRHKITKRGQNVTFRCDPISEHNRLYWYRQTLGQGPEFLTYFQNEAQLEKSRLLSDRFSAERPKGSFSTLEIQRTEQGDSAMYLCASRGTNTEAFFGQGTRLTVV.

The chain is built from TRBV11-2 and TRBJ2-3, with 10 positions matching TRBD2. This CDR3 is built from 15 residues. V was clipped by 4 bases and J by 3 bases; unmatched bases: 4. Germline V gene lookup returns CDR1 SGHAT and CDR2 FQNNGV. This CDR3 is CASSSPGLATDTQYF. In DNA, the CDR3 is TGTGCCAGCAGCTCACCGGGACTAGCGACAGATACGCAGTATTTT.

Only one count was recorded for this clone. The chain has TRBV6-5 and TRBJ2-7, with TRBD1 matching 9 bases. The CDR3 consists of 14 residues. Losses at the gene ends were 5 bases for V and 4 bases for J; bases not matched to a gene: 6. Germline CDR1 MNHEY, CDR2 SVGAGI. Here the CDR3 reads CASSGGDRVYEQYF. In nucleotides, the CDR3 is TGTGCCAGCAGTGGGGGGGACAGGGTTTACGAGCAGTACTTC.

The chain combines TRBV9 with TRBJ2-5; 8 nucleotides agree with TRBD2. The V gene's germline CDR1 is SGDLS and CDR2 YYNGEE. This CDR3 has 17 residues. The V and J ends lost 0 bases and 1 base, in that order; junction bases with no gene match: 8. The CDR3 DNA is TGTGCCAGCAGCGTAGGTCTAGCGGGCTCTTTCCAAGAGACCCAGTACTTC. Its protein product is CASSVGLAGSFQETQYF.

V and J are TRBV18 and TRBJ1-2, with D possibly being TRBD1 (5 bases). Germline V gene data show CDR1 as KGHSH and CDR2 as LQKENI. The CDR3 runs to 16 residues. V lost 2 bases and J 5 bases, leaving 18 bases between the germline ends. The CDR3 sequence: CASSPKWATVSYGYTF. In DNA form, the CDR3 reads TGTGCCAGCTCACCAAAGTGGGCGACAGTCTCTTATGGCTACACCTTC.

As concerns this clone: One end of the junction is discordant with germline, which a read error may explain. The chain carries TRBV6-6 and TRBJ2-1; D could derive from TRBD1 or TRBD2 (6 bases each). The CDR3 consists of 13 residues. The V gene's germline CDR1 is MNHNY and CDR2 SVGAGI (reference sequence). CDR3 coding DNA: TGTGCCAGCAGAGGGGGGCGGTTAAATGGGCAGTTCTTC. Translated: CASRGGRLNGQFF.

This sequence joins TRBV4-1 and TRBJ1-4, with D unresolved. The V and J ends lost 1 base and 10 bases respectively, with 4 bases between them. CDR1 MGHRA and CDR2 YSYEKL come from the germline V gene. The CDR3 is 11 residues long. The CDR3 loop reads CASSQVGKLFF. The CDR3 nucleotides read TGCGCCAGCAGCCAAGTGGGAAAACTGTTTTTT.

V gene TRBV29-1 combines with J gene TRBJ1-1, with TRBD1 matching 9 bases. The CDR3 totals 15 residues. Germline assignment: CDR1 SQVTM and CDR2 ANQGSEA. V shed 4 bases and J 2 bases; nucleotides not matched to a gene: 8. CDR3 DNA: TGCAGCGTTGTTGTAGGACAGGGGTTCAACACTGAAGCTTTCTTT. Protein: CSVVVGQGFNTEAFF.

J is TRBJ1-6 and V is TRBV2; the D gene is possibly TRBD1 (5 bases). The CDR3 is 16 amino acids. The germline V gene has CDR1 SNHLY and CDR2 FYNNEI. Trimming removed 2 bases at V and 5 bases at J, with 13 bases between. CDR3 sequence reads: CASSEQAGRDNSPLHF. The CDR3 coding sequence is TGTGCCAGCAGTGAACAGGCAGGGAGAGATAATTCACCCCTCCACTTT. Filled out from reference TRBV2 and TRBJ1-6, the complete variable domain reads EPEVTQTPSHQVTQMGQEVILRCVPISNHLYFYWYRQILGQKVEFLVSFYNNEISEKSEIFDDQFSVERPDGSNFTLKIRSTKLEDSAMYFCASSEQAGRDNSPLHFGNGTRLTVT.

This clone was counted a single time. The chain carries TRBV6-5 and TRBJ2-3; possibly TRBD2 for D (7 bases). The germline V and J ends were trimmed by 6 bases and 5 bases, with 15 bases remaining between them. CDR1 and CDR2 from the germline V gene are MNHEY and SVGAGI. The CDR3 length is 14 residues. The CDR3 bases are TGTGCCAGCAGGGCTCGGGGGGCAGGAGATACGCAGTATTTT. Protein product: CASRARGAGDTQYF.

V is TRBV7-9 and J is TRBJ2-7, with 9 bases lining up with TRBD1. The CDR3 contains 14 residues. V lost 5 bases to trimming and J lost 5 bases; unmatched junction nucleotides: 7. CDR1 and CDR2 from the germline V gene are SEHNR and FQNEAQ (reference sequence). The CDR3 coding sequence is TGTGCCAGCAGCCAAGGGACAGGGTCCAACGAGCAGTACTTC. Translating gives CASSQGTGSNEQYF.

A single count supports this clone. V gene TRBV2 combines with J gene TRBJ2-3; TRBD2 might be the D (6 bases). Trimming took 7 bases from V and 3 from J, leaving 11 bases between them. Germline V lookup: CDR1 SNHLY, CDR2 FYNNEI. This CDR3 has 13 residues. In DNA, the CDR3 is TGTGCCAGCACGGCGGGGCGGACAGATACGCAGTATTTT. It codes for CASTAGRTDTQYF.